This T cell receptor beta chain originates from a study of blood T cell repertoires in COVID-19. For the study at large: Samples representing acute and convalescent COVID-19 were sourced from the United States, Italy and Spain.

Methods used by the authors: Estimation of nucleated cell counts relied on the amplification of reference gene primers. Sequencing used immunoSEQ multiplex PCR; TCRdb keeps in-frame clones, though not all of them. Clone size and the V and J calls come from that table; the DNA yielded D and trimming. The sample consists of roughly 91,000 clones, roughly three quarters of them appearing once. V trimming: 1 base; J trimming: 3 bases; junction bases outside the gene matches: 12. The CDR3 is 18 residues long. Germline loops: CDR1 SGHAT, CDR2 FQNNGV. The specimen sequenced was peripheral blood. The TCR originated in a man aged 70-80 years with acute or convalescent COVID-19. The genes are TRBV11-2 and TRBJ2-3; 8 nucleotides align to TRBD2. The DNA of the CDR3 is TGTGCCAGCAGCTTAGTAGGGGGGGGGACTAGTAGGACAGATACGCAGTATTTT. This sequence encodes CASSLVGGGTSRTDTQYF.